This T cell receptor (beta chain) was observed in a study of cytomegalovirus exposure and HLA in healthy donors. Overall study results and limits: Researchers counted around 180 TCR beta chains as cytomegalovirus-associated. The classifier reportedly diagnosed cytomegalovirus status with high specificity and sensitivity. Most TCR sequences were uncommon, yet certain public TCRs appeared in many donors. In vitro, a few CMV-associated chains proved specific for CMV antigens.

The CDR3 covers 14 residues. V shed 2 bases and J shed 2 bases, with 10 bases lying between them. The germline gives CDR1 SGHAT, CDR2 FQNNGV. Here immunoSEQ multiplex PCR was the method, and the copy in TCRdb shows in-frame clones only, minus some. The table records approximately 150,000 clones, approximately 90% of them present only once. Details on this clone: Its antigen is not identified.

The source of this sequence is a man aged 18 to 35 in good health and CMV-seropositive. V is TRBV11-2 and J is TRBJ2-7; TRBD2 is a possible D gene (7 bases). Input material: PBMCs. Here the CDR3 reads CASSLREGAYEQYF. The CDR3, as DNA: TGTGCCAGCAGCTTAAGGGAGGGGGCCTACGAGCAGTACTTC.